Listed below are T cell receptor beta chains from one sample, sequenced in a study of cytomegalovirus exposure and HLA in healthy donors. Measured with immunoSEQ multiplex PCR; TCRdb has only the in-frame clones, and not every one. Altogether some 110,000 clones are present, around 77% being singletons, with the ten largest covering 10% to 15%. The sequenced sample was PBMCs. The receptors were sampled from a woman aged 40 to 50 in good health and CMV-seropositive. The CDR3 runs from the conserved cysteine through the conserved F or W. Fields, in order: D gene, J gene, clone size, V gene, CDR3 protein, CDR3 DNA. D genes are given only for firm matches. The size entry is marked missing in some rows and otherwise reads once, few, many or a size class.

D: .; J: TRBJ2-3; size: .; V: TRBV5-1; CDR3: CASSLVVSDTQYF; DNA: TGCGCCAGCAGCTTGGTTGTATCCGATACGCAGTATTTT
D: .; J: TRBJ1-5; size: .; V: TRBV19; CDR3: CASSSQGRGQPQHF; DNA: TGTGCCAGTAGCTCCCAGGGAAGGGGACAGCCCCAGCATTTT
D: .; J: TRBJ2-5; size: .; V: TRBV18; CDR3: CASSLDIQETQYF; DNA: TGTGCCAGCTCCCTCGACATACAAGAGACCCAGTACTTC
D: TRBD2; J: TRBJ2-3; size: few; V: TRBV6-1; CDR3: CASSDYRTSGTSTDTQYF; DNA: TGTGCCAGCAGTGATTACCGGACTAGCGGGACTAGCACAGATACGCAGTATTTT
D: TRBD1; J: TRBJ1-3; size: .; V: TRBV19; CDR3: CASSRQGPRSGNTIYF; DNA: TGTGCCAGTAGCCGACAGGGACCCCGCTCTGGAAACACCATATATTTT
D: .; J: TRBJ2-3; size: .; V: TRBV6-1; CDR3: CASSTDRSYTDTQYF; DNA: TGTGCCAGCAGTACAGATCGATCATACACAGATACGCAGTATTTT
D: TRBD2; J: TRBJ2-1; size: .; V: TRBV5-1; CDR3: CASSFLVAGGRGNEQFF; DNA: TGCGCCAGCAGCTTTTTGGTAGCGGGAGGCAGAGGGAATGAGCAGTTCTTC
D: TRBD2; J: TRBJ2-1; size: .; V: TRBV7-9; CDR3: CASSLARGGRAGNEQFF; DNA: TGTGCCAGCAGCTTAGCACGGGGCGGGAGGGCCGGCAATGAGCAGTTCTTC
D: .; J: TRBJ1-1; size: .; V: TRBV5-1; CDR3: CASSSGGTPNTEAFF; DNA: TGCGCCAGCAGCTCGGGGGGGACACCGAACACTGAAGCTTTCTTT
D: TRBD1; J: TRBJ2-2; size: .; V: TRBV4-1; CDR3: CASSQGTGRTGELFF; DNA: TGCGCCAGCAGCCAGGGGACAGGGCGTACCGGGGAGCTGTTTTTT
D: TRBD1; J: TRBJ2-7; size: once; V: TRBV29-1; CDR3: CSVGTTGFSYEQYF; DNA: TGCAGCGTGGGAACGACAGGGTTCTCCTACGAGCAGTACTTC
D: TRBD1; J: TRBJ1-1; size: few; V: TRBV5-1; CDR3: CASSLEGRGKAFF; DNA: TGCGCCAGCAGCTTGGAGGGCAGGGGGAAAGCTTTCTTT
D: TRBD2; J: TRBJ2-1; size: .; V: TRBV7-9; CDR3: CSSTSWRGGLMDEQFF; DNA: TGTTCCAGCACCTCATGGCGCGGGGGGCTAATGGATGAGCAGTTCTTC
D: .; J: TRBJ1-2; size: .; V: TRBV18; CDR3: CASSSQGFGYGYTF; DNA: TGTGCCAGCTCCAGCCAGGGGTTCGGCTATGGCTACACCTTC
D: .; J: TRBJ2-1; size: few; V: TRBV7-2; CDR3: CASSPYNEQFF; DNA: TGTGCCAGCAGCCCGTACAATGAGCAGTTCTTC
D: TRBD1; J: TRBJ2-7; size: .; V: TRBV5-4; CDR3: CASSKSGTGFYEQYF; DNA: TGTGCCAGCAGCAAGTCCGGGACAGGCTTCTACGAGCAGTACTTC
D: TRBD2; J: TRBJ2-5; size: .; V: TRBV7-2; CDR3: CASSASGLAGGRGETQYF; DNA: TGTGCCAGCAGCGCCTCGGGACTAGCGGGAGGGCGGGGGGAGACCCAGTACTTC
D: .; J: TRBJ1-5; size: few; V: TRBV9; CDR3: CASSVEGGSNQPQHF; DNA: TGTGCCAGCAGCGTAGAAGGGGGTAGCAATCAGCCCCAGCATTTT
D: TRBD2; J: TRBJ2-3; size: .; V: TRBV7-8; CDR3: CASSSYREGRDTQYF; DNA: TGTGCCAGCAGCTCTTACCGGGAGGGTCGGGATACGCAGTATTTT
D: .; J: TRBJ2-7; size: .; V: TRBV5-6; CDR3: CASSLAARLTNYEQYF; DNA: TGTGCCAGCAGCTTGGCCGCCAGACTAACTAACTACGAGCAGTACTTC
D: .; J: TRBJ2-7; size: .; V: TRBV28; CDR3: CASSLWGLGQDGGEQYF; DNA: TGTGCCAGCAGTTTATGGGGGCTGGGGCAGGATGGCGGCGAGCAGTACTTC
D: TRBD1; J: TRBJ2-7; size: .; V: TRBV9; CDR3: CASSVGQGNYEQYF; DNA: TGTGCCAGCAGCGTCGGACAGGGAAACTACGAGCAGTACTTC
D: TRBD1; J: TRBJ2-5; size: .; V: TRBV7-9; CDR3: CASSSPRLDRRETQYF; DNA: TGTGCCAGCAGCTCCCCGCGTCTGGACAGGAGAGAGACCCAGTACTTC
D: TRBD2; J: TRBJ2-5; size: .; V: TRBV5-6; CDR3: CASSRGTSGRLLQETQYF; DNA: TGTGCCAGCAGTCGCGGGACTAGCGGGAGGCTCCTCCAAGAGACCCAGTACTTC
D: .; J: TRBJ1-4; size: .; V: TRBV2; CDR3: CASRYGQGNEKLFF; DNA: TGTGCCAGCAGATACGGGCAGGGGAATGAAAAACTGTTTTTT
D: TRBD1; J: TRBJ1-1; size: .; V: TRBV29-1; CDR3: CSVPGTANTEAFF; DNA: TGCAGCGTCCCCGGGACAGCGAACACTGAAGCTTTCTTT
D: .; J: TRBJ2-7; size: .; V: TRBV7-6; CDR3: CASSPQGLLSYEQYF; DNA: TGTGCCAGCAGCCCCCAGGGCTTACTGTCCTACGAGCAGTACTTC
D: .; J: TRBJ2-1; size: .; V: TRBV19; CDR3: CASSPSSSYNEQFF; DNA: TGTGCCAGTAGTCCATCTAGCTCCTACAATGAGCAGTTCTTC
D: TRBD1; J: TRBJ1-2; size: .; V: TRBV28; CDR3: CASSLEDRGNYGYTF; DNA: TGTGCCAGCAGTTTAGAGGACAGGGGGAACTATGGCTACACCTTC
D: TRBD2; J: TRBJ2-1; size: .; V: TRBV7-8; CDR3: CASSSARTSGGRDEQFF; DNA: TGTGCCAGCAGCTCGGCCAGGACTAGCGGGGGGAGGGATGAGCAGTTCTTC
D: TRBD2; J: TRBJ2-3; size: once; V: TRBV28; CDR3: CASSLGRATDTQYF; DNA: TGTGCCAGCAGTTTAGGGAGGGCCACCGATACGCAGTATTTT
D: TRBD1; J: TRBJ2-7; size: .; V: TRBV15; CDR3: CATSRDPGQGAYEQYF; DNA: TGTGCCACCAGCAGAGACCCCGGACAGGGGGCTTACGAGCAGTACTTC
D: TRBD1; J: TRBJ2-7; size: few; V: TRBV11-2; CDR3: CASSFFGTGGYEQYF; DNA: TGTGCCAGCAGCTTTTTTGGGACAGGGGGCTACGAGCAGTACTTC
D: .; J: TRBJ2-1; size: .; V: TRBV19; CDR3: CASSQLVLGEQFF; DNA: TGTGCCAGTAGTCAACTAGTATTGGGTGAGCAGTTCTTC
D: TRBD1; J: TRBJ1-2; size: .; V: TRBV5-1; CDR3: CASSLYGTGPGTF; DNA: TGCGCCAGCAGCTTGTATGGGACAGGGCCTGGCACCTTC
D: .; J: TRBJ2-3; size: once; V: TRBV4-1; CDR3: CASSQGRGGSRADTQYF; DNA: TGCGCCAGCAGCCAGGGCCGGGGTGGTTCTCGGGCAGATACGCAGTATTTT
D: TRBD1; J: TRBJ2-7; size: .; V: TRBV5-6; CDR3: CASSLQGYEQYF; DNA: TGTGCCAGCAGCTTACAGGGGTACGAGCAGTACTTC
D: .; J: TRBJ2-1; size: few; V: TRBV5-4; CDR3: CASSTRQGGWEQFF; DNA: TGTGCCAGCAGCACCCGACAGGGAGGATGGGAGCAGTTCTTC
D: TRBD2; J: TRBJ2-1; size: .; V: TRBV27; CDR3: CASSLSGGLAGHNEQFF; DNA: TGTGCCAGCAGTTTATCGGGAGGACTAGCGGGCCACAATGAGCAGTTCTTC
D: TRBD1; J: TRBJ2-7; size: .; V: TRBV7-8; CDR3: CASSLGQGNSYEQYF; DNA: TGTGCCAGCAGCCTGGGACAGGGTAACTCCTACGAGCAGTACTTC
D: .; J: TRBJ2-1; size: .; V: TRBV5-1; CDR3: CASSLTGGRAGGDEQFF; DNA: TGCGCCAGCAGCTTGACAGGGGGCAGAGCGGGAGGGGATGAGCAGTTCTTC